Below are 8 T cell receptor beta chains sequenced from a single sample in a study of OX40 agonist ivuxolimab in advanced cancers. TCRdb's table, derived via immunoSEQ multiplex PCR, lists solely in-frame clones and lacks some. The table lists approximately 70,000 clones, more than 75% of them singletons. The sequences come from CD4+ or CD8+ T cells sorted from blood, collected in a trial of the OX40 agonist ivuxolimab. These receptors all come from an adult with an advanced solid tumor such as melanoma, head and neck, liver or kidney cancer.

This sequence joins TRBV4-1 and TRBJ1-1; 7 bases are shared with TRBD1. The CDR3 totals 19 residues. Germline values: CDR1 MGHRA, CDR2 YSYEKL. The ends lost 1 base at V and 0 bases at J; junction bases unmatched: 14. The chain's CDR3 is CASSQAGLRQGPMNTEAFF. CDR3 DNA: TGCGCCAGCAGCCAAGCTGGGCTACGACAGGGTCCGATGAACACTGAAGCTTTCTTT.

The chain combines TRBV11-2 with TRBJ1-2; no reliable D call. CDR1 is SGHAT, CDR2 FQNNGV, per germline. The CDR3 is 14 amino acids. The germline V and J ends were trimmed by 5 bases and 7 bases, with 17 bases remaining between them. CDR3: CASSRFGELGGYTF. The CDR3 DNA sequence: TGTGCCAGCAGCCGGTTCGGTGAATTGGGTGGCTACACCTTC.

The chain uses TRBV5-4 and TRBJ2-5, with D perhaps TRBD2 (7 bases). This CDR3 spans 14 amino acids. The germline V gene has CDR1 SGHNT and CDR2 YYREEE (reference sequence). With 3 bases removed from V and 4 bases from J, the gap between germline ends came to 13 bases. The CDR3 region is CASSSKGGLETQYF. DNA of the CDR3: TGTGCCAGCAGCTCCAAGGGGGGGCTAGAGACCCAGTACTTC.

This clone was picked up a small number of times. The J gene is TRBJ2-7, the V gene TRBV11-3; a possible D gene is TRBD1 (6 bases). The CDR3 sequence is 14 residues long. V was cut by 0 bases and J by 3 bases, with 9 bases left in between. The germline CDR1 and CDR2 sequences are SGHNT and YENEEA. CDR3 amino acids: CASSLDAGDYEQYF. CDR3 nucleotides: TGTGCCAGCAGCTTAGATGCAGGGGACTACGAGCAGTACTTC.

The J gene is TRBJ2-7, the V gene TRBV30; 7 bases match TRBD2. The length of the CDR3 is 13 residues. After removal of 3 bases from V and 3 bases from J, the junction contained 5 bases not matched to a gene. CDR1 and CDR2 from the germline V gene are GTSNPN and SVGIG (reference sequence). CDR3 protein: CAWRGGTLYEQYF. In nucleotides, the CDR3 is TGTGCCTGGAGGGGAGGGACCCTCTACGAGCAGTACTTC.

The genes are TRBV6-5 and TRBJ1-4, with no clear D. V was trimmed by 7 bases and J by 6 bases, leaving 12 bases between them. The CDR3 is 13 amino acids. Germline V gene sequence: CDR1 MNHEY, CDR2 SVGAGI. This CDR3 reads CASTPRHYEKLFF. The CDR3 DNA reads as TGTGCCAGCACCCCGAGACATTATGAAAAACTGTTTTTT.

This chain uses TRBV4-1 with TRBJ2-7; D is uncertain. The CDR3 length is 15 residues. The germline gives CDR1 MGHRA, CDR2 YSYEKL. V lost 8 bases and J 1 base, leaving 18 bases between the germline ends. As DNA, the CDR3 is TGCGCCAGCTCCCCACAACCGGGTACATCCTACGAGCAGTACTTC. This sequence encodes CASSPQPGTSYEQYF.

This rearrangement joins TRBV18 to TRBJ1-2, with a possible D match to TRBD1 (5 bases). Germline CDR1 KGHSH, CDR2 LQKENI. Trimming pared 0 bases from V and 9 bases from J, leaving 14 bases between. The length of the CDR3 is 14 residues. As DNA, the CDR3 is TGTGCCAGCTCACCACCGGCAGGGAGTAATAGCTACACCTTC. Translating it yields CASSPPAGSNSYTF.